Listed below are T cell receptor beta chains from one sample, sequenced in a study of immune characterization of retroperitoneal liposarcoma. TCRdb re-analysed the PCR reads in MiXCR, keeping a single row per CDR3 protein. The sample contains about 4,100 distinct CDR3 sequences, approximately 29% of which appear only once. Specimen: blood. Receptor source: a female donor with retroperitoneal liposarcoma. Each CDR3 is given with its conserved first and last residue. A D gene is named only where the DNA matches it firmly. Size values are once, few and many counts, or a class for expanded clones, and some rows have none.

d_call	v_call	j_call	clone_size	cdr3_nt	cdr3_aa
TRBD2	TRBV6-5	TRBJ2-1	few	TGTGCCAGCCGGGCCGGGACTAGCGGGGCCAGGAGGGAGGAGCAGTTCTTC	CASRAGTSGARREEQFF
TRBD1	TRBV11-3	TRBJ2-5	few	TGTGCCAGCAGCTATGGACAGGGCCAAGAGACCCAGTACTTC	CASSYGQGQETQYF
TRBD2	TRBV10-2	TRBJ2-5	NA	TGCGCCAGCAGTGAGTCAGGTAGCGGGGGCCTGGAGACCCAGTACTTC	CASSESGSGGLETQYF
TRBD1	TRBV5-1	TRBJ1-2	few	TGCGCCAGCAGCCCGCCCGGACAGGCCCATGGCTACACCTTC	CASSPPGQAHGYTF
NA	TRBV5-1	TRBJ2-1	NA	TGCGCCAGCAGCTTGGACTGGGGCTCCTACAATGAGCAGTTCTTC	CASSLDWGSYNEQFF
NA	TRBV10-2	TRBJ2-5	NA	TGCGCCAGCAGTGAGTCTCAAGAGACCCAGTACTTC	CASSESQETQYF
TRBD2	TRBV6-1	TRBJ2-7	medium-sized	TGTGCCAGCCAGCCCGGGACTAGCGGCTACGAGCAGTACTTC	CASQPGTSGYEQYF
NA	TRBV7-7	TRBJ2-1	NA	TGTGCTAGCAGCCCAGAGAGGGGATCCTACAATGAGCAGTTCTTC	CASSPERGSYNEQFF
TRBD1	TRBV6-5	TRBJ1-1	few	TGTGCCAGCAGTTCGGCAGGGGGAACTGAAGCTTTCTTT	CASSSAGGTEAFF
TRBD2	TRBV6-1	TRBJ2-1	few	TGTGCCAGCAGTGAAGTTCAAAGCCCTAGCGGGGGACGTACCTACAATGAGCAGTTCTTC	CASSEVQSPSGGRTYNEQFF
TRBD2	TRBV6-1	TRBJ2-7	NA	TGTGCCAGCACTCCGACTAGCGACCCCTACGAGCAGTACTTC	CASTPTSDPYEQYF
TRBD1	TRBV5-1	TRBJ2-5	NA	TGCGCCAGCAGCCGAGGGGGCGCAGAGACCCAGTACTTC	CASSRGGAETQYF
TRBD2	TRBV7-2	TRBJ2-3	few	TGTGCCAGCAGCTGGACTAGCGGGGTCACAGATACGCAGTATTTT	CASSWTSGVTDTQYF
NA	TRBV11-2	TRBJ2-7	NA	TGTGCCAGCAGCTTAGGTATTGGGGCATCGAGCTCCTACGAGCAGTACTTC	CASSLGIGASSSYEQYF
NA	TRBV6-8	TRBJ2-5	NA	TGTGCCAGCAGTTACTCGAATGGACCTTACCACAATGAGCAGTACTTC	CASSYSNGPYHNEQYF
NA	TRBV30	TRBJ2-1	NA	TGTGCCTGGAGTGTCGCAGACAATGAGCAGTTCTTC	CAWSVADNEQFF
TRBD1	TRBV18	TRBJ2-7	NA	TGTGCCAGCTCACGCAATGTGGGACAGGGGGCTTACGAGCAGTACTTC	CASSRNVGQGAYEQYF
TRBD2	TRBV11-3	TRBJ2-5	NA	TGTGCCAGCAGCTTATCTCGTCTAGCGGGAGCGGGAGAGACCCAGTACTTC	CASSLSRLAGAGETQYF
TRBD2	TRBV6-5	TRBJ2-5	medium-sized	TGTGCCAGCAGTTACTCGGTAGCGGGACGTGAGACCCAGTACTTC	CASSYSVAGRETQYF
NA	TRBV24-1	TRBJ2-1	NA	TGTGCCACCAGTGACTCCGACACGGCCAATGAGCAGTTCTTC	CATSDSDTANEQFF
NA	TRBV6-5	TRBJ2-7	NA	TGTGCCAGCAGTTACTCCCACTACGAGCAGTACTTC	CASSYSHYEQYF
NA	TRBV27	TRBJ2-2	medium-sized	TGTGCCAGCAGTTCTCTGACCGGGGAGCTGTTTTTT	CASSSLTGELFF
NA	TRBV12-3/TRBV12-4	TRBJ1-4	medium-sized	TGTGCCAGCAGTTTGTGGGGTGTGGGTGAAAAACTGTTTTTT	CASSLWGVGEKLFF
NA	TRBV27	TRBJ2-7	NA	TGTGCCAGCAGTATCCCGGGACGGGGCTCCTACAATGAGCAGTACTTC	CASSIPGRGSYNEQYF
NA	TRBV6-1	TRBJ1-1	few	TGTGCCAGCAGGTCCGGGCCGGTGAACACTGAAGCTTTCTTT	CASRSGPVNTEAFF
TRBD2	TRBV27	TRBJ2-1	NA	TGTGCCAGCAGTTTATGGTCTAGCGGGAGGGCTCGTGTAAGCTCCTACAATGAGCAGTTCTTC	CASSLWSSGRARVSSYNEQFF
TRBD2	TRBV6-5	TRBJ2-7	few	TGTGCCAGCAGTTACTCGACCCCGGGCCGGGGGGGCTACGAGCAGTACTTC	CASSYSTPGRGGYEQYF
NA	TRBV19	TRBJ2-2	few	TGTGCCAGTAGTCTTCAGCGGAAGAACACCGGGGAGCTGTTTTTT	CASSLQRKNTGELFF
NA	TRBV10-1	TRBJ2-2	NA	TGCGCCAGCACTACCGGGGCAGGCACCGGGGAGCTGTTTTTT	CASTTGAGTGELFF
TRBD1	TRBV4-1	TRBJ2-5	few	TGCGCCAGCAGCCAAACACCGGACAGGGAACAAGAGACCCAGTACTTC	CASSQTPDREQETQYF
TRBD2	TRBV27	TRBJ2-5	NA	TGTGCCAGCAGCCCCGGAAGGCTAGCGGCCTCGCCAACCCAGTACTTC	CASSPGRLAASPTQYF
NA	TRBV6-1	TRBJ2-1	NA	TGTGCCAGCACGAGCGGTACGTCCTACGAGCAGTTCTTC	CASTSGTSYEQFF
TRBD1	TRBV14	TRBJ2-2	NA	TGTGCCAGCAGCCAAGCGACAGGGGCCGGGGAGCTGTTTTTT	CASSQATGAGELFF
NA	TRBV5-1	TRBJ2-5	NA	TGCGCCAGCAGCTTGAGAGGGCAGGGAACACAAGAGACCCAGTACTTC	CASSLRGQGTQETQYF
TRBD2	TRBV6-2/TRBV6-3	TRBJ2-2	NA	TGTGCCAGCAGCAGGACTAGCGGACACACCGGGGAGCTGTTTTTT	CASSRTSGHTGELFF
TRBD2	TRBV6-1	TRBJ2-1	large	TGTGCCAGCGCCCCTCGACTAGCTGACAATGAGCAGTTCTTC	CASAPRLADNEQFF
NA	TRBV12-3/TRBV12-4	TRBJ2-1	medium-sized	TGTGCCAGCAGTTTATCCCATGAGCAGTTCTTC	CASSLSHEQFF
NA	TRBV6-6	TRBJ2-3	medium-sized	TGTGCCAGCAGAACCACTAGCACAGATACGCAGTATTTT	CASRTTSTDTQYF
NA	TRBV6-1	TRBJ2-7	few	TGTGCCAGCAGTGAGACAGGCCACTCCTACGAGCAGTACTTC	CASSETGHSYEQYF
NA	TRBV27	TRBJ2-3	large	TGTGCCAGCAGTCCAACGGTTAGGGGTAGCACAGATACGCAGTATTTT	CASSPTVRGSTDTQYF
NA	TRBV12-3/TRBV12-4	TRBJ2-1	few	TGTGCCAGCAGTTTAGCACAGGGCTCCTACGAGCAGTTCTTC	CASSLAQGSYEQFF
NA	TRBV5-1	TRBJ1-1	NA	TGCGCCAGCAGCTTAGGGGGATCCATGAACACTGAAGCTTTCTTT	CASSLGGSMNTEAFF
TRBD2	TRBV6-4	TRBJ2-1	NA	TGTGCCAGCAGTCCTACTAGCGGGACCTACAATGAGCAGTTCTTC	CASSPTSGTYNEQFF
NA	TRBV4-1	TRBJ2-1	NA	TGCGCCAGCAGCCAAGCCAGATTCGCTAATGAGCAGTTCTTC	CASSQARFANEQFF
NA	TRBV27	TRBJ2-5	NA	TGTGCCAGCATGGGGGGCGGAGAGACCCAGTACTTC	CASMGGGETQYF
TRBD1	TRBV27	TRBJ2-7	NA	TGTGCCACCGGACAGGGGGCGCTTTACGAGCAGTACTTC	CATGQGALYEQYF
NA	TRBV6-1	TRBJ2-3	NA	TGTGCCACCGAGACAAGCGGCACAGATACACAGTATTTT	CATETSGTDTQYF
TRBD2	TRBV6-1	TRBJ2-3	NA	TGTGCCAGCAGACAGGGAAGCGGGAGGGGCGATACGCAGTATTTT	CASRQGSGRGDTQYF
NA	TRBV12-3/TRBV12-4	TRBJ2-1	NA	TGTGCCAGCAGTTTACGGCAAGAGACCCAGTTCTTC	CASSLRQETQFF
TRBD1	TRBV27	TRBJ2-7	NA	TGTGCCAGCATCGGGACAGTCTCCTACGAGCAGTACTTC	CASIGTVSYEQYF
NA	TRBV6-5	TRBJ1-2	NA	TGTGCCAGCAGTTACTCGTCGGACTATGGCTACACCTTC	CASSYSSDYGYTF
NA	TRBV6-1	TRBJ2-5	few	TGTGCCAGCAGTGAAACTCCCAGGGCCCAAGAGACCCAGTACTTC	CASSETPRAQETQYF
TRBD2	TRBV6-2/TRBV6-3	TRBJ2-3	NA	TGTGCCAGCAGTTACCCAATAGCGGGGTCCACAGATACGCAGTATTTT	CASSYPIAGSTDTQYF
TRBD1	TRBV6-1	TRBJ2-3	few	TGTGCCAGCAGAAACCCGGGACAGGGGCCCTCAGATACGCAGTATTTT	CASRNPGQGPSDTQYF